What follows are 8 T cell receptor beta chains derived from one specimen sequenced in a study of cytomegalovirus exposure and HLA in healthy donors. Amplification used 60 Vbeta primers and 13 Jbeta primers. Sequenced by immunoSEQ multiplex PCR; TCRdb stores in-frame clones only, minus some. The sample has some 200,000 clones, about 75% seen once. Input material: PBMCs. The receptors stem from a man aged 18 to 29 in good health and CMV-seronegative.

J is TRBJ2-7 and V is TRBV28, with TRBD2 identical over 7 bases. The V segment lost 3 bases and the J segment 0 bases; nucleotides outside the gene matches: 2. Germline V gene sequence: CDR1 MDHEN, CDR2 SYDVKM. There are 14 residues in the CDR3. CDR3 nucleotides: TGTGCCAGCAGTTTGGGGGGGAACTCCTACGAGCAGTACTTC. It yields the protein CASSLGGNSYEQYF.

The chain recombines TRBV13 with TRBJ1-2; 12 bases are shared with TRBD1. The CDR3 loop spans 15 amino acids. The V and J ends lost 4 bases and 4 bases, in that order; junction bases with no gene match: 4. Germline CDR1 reads PRHDT; CDR2 reads FYEKMQ (reference sequence). CDR3 region: CASSSGTGGPYGYTF. CDR3 nucleotide sequence: TGTGCCAGCAGCTCCGGGACAGGGGGCCCCTATGGCTACACCTTC.

The rearrangement uses TRBV9 and TRBJ2-1, with D perhaps TRBD1 (6 bases). The length of the CDR3 is 15 residues. The germline CDR1 and CDR2 sequences are SGDLS and YYNGEE. Trimming cost V 4 bases and J 6 bases, with 17 bases left between them. CDR3 nucleotides: TGTGCCAGCAGCCCCGGCAGGGGTGGAATCAATGAGCAGTTCTTC. Protein product: CASSPGRGGINEQFF.

This clone was observed a handful of times. Other DNA sequences from this sample encode an identical CDR3 as well. CDR3 protein: CASSNDNYNSPLHF. The DNA for the CDR3 is TGTGCCAGCAGTAATGACAACTATAATTCACCCCTCCACTTT. The chain carries TRBV6-5 and TRBJ1-6; D not resolved. The ends were cut back, 5 bases at V and 3 bases at J, with 8 bases in the middle. CDR3 size: 14 residues. The germline V gene encodes CDR1 MNHEY and CDR2 SVGAGI.

The J gene is TRBJ2-5, the V gene TRBV19; the match to TRBD2 covers 14 bases. Germline CDR1 LNHDA, CDR2 SQIVND (reference sequence). The CDR3 loop spans 16 amino acids. Trimming took 4 bases from V and 5 from J; bases not matched to a gene: 6. CDR3 DNA: TGTGCCAGTAGTAGATCCGGGACTAGCGGGGGTGAGACCCAGTACTTC. This translates into CASSRSGTSGGETQYF.

The V call is TRBV6-5, the J call TRBJ1-2, with D maybe TRBD1 (5 bases). The CDR3 sequence is 12 residues long. The V and J ends lost 2 bases and 4 bases respectively, with 5 bases between them. Looked up from germline, CDR1 is MNHEY and CDR2 is SVGAGI. The CDR3 DNA reads TGTGCCAGCAGTTACAGGGGCTATGGCTACACCTTC. It codes for CASSYRGYGYTF.

The rearrangement joins TRBV6-6 to TRBJ1-2; TRBD1 matches 8 bases. The CDR3 runs 15 residues. CDR1 and CDR2 from the germline V gene are MNHNY and SVGAGI (reference sequence). The trim removed 6 bases at V and 4 bases at J, leaving 10 bases unmatched. The CDR3: CASRRRGREIYGYTF. Here the CDR3 DNA reads TGTGCCAGCAGACGCAGGGGGCGCGAGATCTATGGCTACACCTTC.

CDR3: CASSHVSDQETQYF. CDR3 sequence (DNA): TGTGCCAGCAGCCACGTCAGTGACCAAGAGACCCAGTACTTC. The rearrangement links TRBV4-2 to TRBJ2-5; no definite D call. V gave up 3 bases and J gave up 0 bases, with 8 bases separating them. The CDR3 is 14 residues long. CDR1 is LGHNA, CDR2 YNFKEQ, per germline.